This TCR beta chain was recorded in a study of Graves' ophthalmopathy and Graves' hyperthyroidism. The CDR3 loop spans 12 amino acids. The V end was cut by 10 bases, the J end by 2 bases, with 12 bases between. CDR1 is ENHRY, CDR2 SYGVKD, per germline. This clonotype was detected a few times. Amplified TCR beta CDR3 regions were obtained using RNA transcripts as template. Second-round multiplex PCR followed a first-round RT-PCR using HTBI primers. TCRdb used MiXCR to reprocess the multiplex PCR reads, holding one entry per CDR3 protein. Among around 1.1 million distinct CDR3 sequences listed, 36% were seen once.

The V and J genes are TRBV10-3 and TRBJ2-7, with TRBD1 as a possible D gene (6 bases). The receptor comes from an adult man with Graves' hyperthyroidism. The sequenced material came from peripheral blood or thyroid tissue (not recorded which). The CDR3 DNA sequence: TGTGCCACCTGGGACAAGACCTACGAGCAGTACTTC. Its protein is CATWDKTYEQYF.